Included here is one T cell receptor (beta chain) sequence, with context. TCRdb reprocessed the RT-PCR reads with MiXCR, giving one entry per CDR3 protein. The data show 30,000 to 35,000 distinct CDR3 sequences, about 63% seen once. The sample is drawn from a study of yellow fever vaccine responses in identical twins. Germline lookup yields CDR1 DFQATT and CDR2 SNEGSKA (reference sequence). This CDR3 has 15 residues. Trimming cost V 1 base and J 8 bases, with 17 bases left between them. This material consisted of T cells from blood (PBMCs), unsorted or a sorted subset (not recorded which), taken before or after yellow fever vaccination (not recorded which). This TCR was sampled from a woman aged 18-29 years who received the yellow fever vaccine. The chain employs TRBV20-1 and TRBJ2-2; D is undetermined. The CDR3 loop reads CSARVFSRLGGELFF. CDR3 coding DNA: TGCAGTGCTAGAGTGTTTAGCCGCTTGGGTGGGGAGCTGTTTTTT.